The 7 T cell receptor beta chains below all came from one sample that was sequenced in a study of breast tumors, draining lymph nodes, adjacent tissues. Samples came from axillary lymph nodes draining the breast cancer. TCRdb fed the multiplex PCR reads into MiXCR, producing one record per CDR3 protein. Of approximately 250,000 distinct CDR3 sequences detected, 30% to 35% appear once; the ten largest clones hold about 3.3%. The sample was axillary lymph node tissue. These receptors all come from a female donor with breast cancer. Some clones in this sample may be carry-over from other donors' samples.

This clonotype was seen at least ten times. J is TRBJ2-1 and V is TRBV19; 7 bases fit TRBD1. The CDR3 loop spans 14 amino acids. With V trimmed by 7 bases and J by 5 bases, 8 bases remained unmatched. The germline V gene has CDR1 LNHDA and CDR2 SQIVND (reference sequence). This CDR3 reads CASTPFRGHNEQFF. CDR3 coding DNA: TGTGCCAGTACCCCGTTTAGGGGGCACAATGAGCAGTTCTTC.

On this clonotype: Given the absence of the conserved phenylalanine or tryptophan at the CDR3 end, a read error is likely. This chain links TRBV24-1 with TRBJ2-1, with 8 bases aligning to TRBD2. This CDR3 has 18 amino acids. J lost 0 bases, V lost 5 bases, and 11 bases had no gene match. Looked up from germline, CDR1 is KGHDR and CDR2 is SFDVKD. CDR3 DNA: TGTGCCACCAGTGGGATAGCGGGAATTACCAGCTCCTACAATGAGCAGTTCTCC. It translates to CATSGIAGITSSYNEQFS.

This clonotype was recorded many times. The chain couples TRBV15 to TRBJ2-7; 7 bases align to TRBD1. V lost 1 base and J lost 0; bases outside the gene matches: 6. CDR3 length: 16 amino acids. The germline gives CDR1 LNHNV, CDR2 YYDKDF (reference sequence). CDR3 sequence (DNA): TGTGCCACCAGCAGAGCCAGGACAGGTAGCTCCTACGAGCAGTACTTC. Protein sequence: CATSRARTGSSYEQYF. Looking up the rest from reference TRBV15 and TRBJ2-7 gives the full variable domain: DAMVIQNPRYQVTQFGKPVTLSCSQTLNHNVMYWYQQKSSQAPKLLFHYYDKDFNNEADTPDNFQSRRPNTSFCFLDIRSPGLGDTAMYLCATSRARTGSSYEQYFGPGTRLTVT.

This clonotype has at least ten counts. The chain has TRBV5-1 and TRBJ2-7; 7 nucleotides agree with TRBD2. Germline CDR1 SGHRS, CDR2 YFSETQ. V gave up 3 bases and J gave up 0 bases; unmatched junction bases: 6. This CDR3 has 15 residues. CDR3 bases: TGCGCCAGCAGCTCGGGGACTACACCCTCCTACGAGCAGTACTTC. Translating gives CASSSGTTPSYEQYF.

This clonotype was detected ten times or more. The chain carries TRBV2 and TRBJ1-5, with D possibly TRBD1 on 6 matching bases. The germline V and J ends were trimmed by 5 bases and 0 bases, with 11 bases remaining between them. The CDR3 contains 15 residues. Germline CDR1 and CDR2: SNHLY and FYNNEI. CDR3 sequence (DNA): TGTGCCAGCAGTCGCCTGGACAGTAGCAATCAGCCCCAGCATTTT. This encodes CASSRLDSSNQPQHF. The variable domain in full, with the rest retrieved from reference TRBV2 and TRBJ1-5, is EPEVTQTPSHQVTQMGQEVILRCVPISNHLYFYWYRQILGQKVEFLVSFYNNEISEKSEIFDDQFSVERPDGSNFTLKIRSTKLEDSAMYFCASSRLDSSNQPQHFGDGTRLSIL.

This clonotype has just a few counts. The gene calls are TRBV18 and TRBJ2-1; D is tentatively TRBD1 or TRBD2 (5 bases each). There are 17 residues in the CDR3. Germline CDR1 is KGHSH and CDR2 is LQKENI. V lost 0 bases and J 7 bases, leaving 19 bases between the germline ends. DNA for the CDR3: TGTGCCAGCTCACCACCTAGAGGGGAAACAATTACAAATGAGCAGTTCTTC. Encoded protein: CASSPPRGETITNEQFF.

Notes on this clonotype: A read error may account for a junction end that differs from germline. The rearrangement uses TRBV14 and TRBJ1-2, with TRBD1 matching over 9 bases. The CDR3 sequence is 15 residues long. CDR1 is SGHDN and CDR2 is FVKESK in the germline V gene. The CDR3 DNA sequence: TGTGCCAGCAGCCCTCTAGGGACAGGGAACTATGGCTCCACCTTC. It specifies CASSPLGTGNYGSTF.